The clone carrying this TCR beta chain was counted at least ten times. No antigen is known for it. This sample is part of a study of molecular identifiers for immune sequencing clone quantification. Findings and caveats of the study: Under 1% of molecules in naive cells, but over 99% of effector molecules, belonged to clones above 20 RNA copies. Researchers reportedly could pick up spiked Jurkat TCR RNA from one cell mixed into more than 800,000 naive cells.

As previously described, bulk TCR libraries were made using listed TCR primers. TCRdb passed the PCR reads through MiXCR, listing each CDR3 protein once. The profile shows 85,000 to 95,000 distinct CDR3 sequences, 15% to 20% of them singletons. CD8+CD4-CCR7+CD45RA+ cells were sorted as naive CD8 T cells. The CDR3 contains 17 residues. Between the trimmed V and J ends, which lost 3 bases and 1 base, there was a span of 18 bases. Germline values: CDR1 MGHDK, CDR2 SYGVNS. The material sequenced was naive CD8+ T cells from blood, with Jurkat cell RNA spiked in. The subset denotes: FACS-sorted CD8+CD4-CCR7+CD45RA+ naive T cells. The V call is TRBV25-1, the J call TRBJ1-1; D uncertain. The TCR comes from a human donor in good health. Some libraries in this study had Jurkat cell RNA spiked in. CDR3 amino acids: CASSDDLYGSQNTEAFF. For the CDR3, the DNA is TGTGCCAGCAGTGACGACCTCTACGGATCCCAGAACACTGAAGCTTTCTTT.